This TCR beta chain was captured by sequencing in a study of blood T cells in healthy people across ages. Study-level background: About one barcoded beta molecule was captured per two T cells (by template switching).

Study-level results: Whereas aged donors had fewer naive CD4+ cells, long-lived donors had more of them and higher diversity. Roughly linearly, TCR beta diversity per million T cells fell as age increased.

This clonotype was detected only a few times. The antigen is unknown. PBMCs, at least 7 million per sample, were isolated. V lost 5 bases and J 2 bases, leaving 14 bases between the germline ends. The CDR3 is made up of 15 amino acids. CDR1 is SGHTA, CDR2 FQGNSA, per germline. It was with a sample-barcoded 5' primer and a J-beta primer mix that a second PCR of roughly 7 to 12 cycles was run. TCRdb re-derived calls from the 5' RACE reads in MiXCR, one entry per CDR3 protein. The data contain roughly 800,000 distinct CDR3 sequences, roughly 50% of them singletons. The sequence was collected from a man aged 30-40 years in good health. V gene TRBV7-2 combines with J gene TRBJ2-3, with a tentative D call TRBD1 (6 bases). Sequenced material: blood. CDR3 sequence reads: CASSPSDRPTDTQYF. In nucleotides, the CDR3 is TGTGCCAGCAGCCCCTCGGACAGACCCACAGATACGCAGTATTTT.